A single sample gave rise to the 24 T cell receptor beta chains below, sequenced in a study of T cell changes during pregnancy in multiple sclerosis. Method: immunoSEQ multiplex PCR; TCRdb's copy keeps in-frame clones and lacks some. The sample gives about 40,000 clones, 80% to 90% of which show up once; about 1.2% is in the top ten. Sequencing used CD4+ T cells from peripheral blood mononuclear cells, obtained after pregnancy. The receptors stem from a female donor with multiple sclerosis, enrolled in a pregnancy study.

This clone was seen a single time. V and J are TRBV18 and TRBJ2-3, with D perhaps matching TRBD2 (5 bases). Germline CDR1 reads KGHSH; CDR2 reads LQKENI. The CDR3 contains 13 residues. The V end was cut by 9 bases, the J end by 4 bases, with 14 bases between. The CDR3 sequence: CASNRGFADTQYF. CDR3 sequence (DNA): TGTGCCAGTAATCGCGGGTTCGCAGATACGCAGTATTTT.

The gene calls are TRBV5-1 and TRBJ2-7, with 9 bases fitting TRBD2. Trimming cost V 4 bases and J 4 bases; bases outside gene matches: 12. The germline V gene has CDR1 SGHRS and CDR2 YFSETQ. This CDR3 is built from 16 residues. CDR3 loop: CASSHPLAGRTYEQYF. CDR3 DNA sequence: TGCGCCAGCAGCCACCCACTAGCGGGTCGCACTTACGAGCAGTACTTC.

CDR3 bases: TGTGCCAGTAGTGCCGGGACAGGGCTTAGTCAGCCCCAGCATTTT. Its translation: CASSAGTGLSQPQHF. The chain combines TRBV19 with TRBJ1-5, with 9 bases matching TRBD1. In germline, CDR1 is LNHDA, CDR2 SQIVND (reference sequence). The CDR3 runs 15 residues. The junction had 8 bases not matched to a gene; V was cut back by 5 bases and J by 6 bases.

The chain uses TRBV9 and TRBJ2-3, with TRBD2 as a possible D gene (6 bases). V lost 2 bases and J 3 bases, leaving 10 bases between the germline ends. The germline V gene has CDR1 SGDLS and CDR2 YYNGEE. The CDR3 is 14 amino acids. CDR3 sequence (DNA): TGTGCCAGCAGCGTTAGTGGGAGGACAGATACGCAGTATTTT. Protein sequence: CASSVSGRTDTQYF.

V usage is TRBV2 and J usage is TRBJ1-5, with 11 bases matching TRBD1. The V gene end was trimmed by 6 bases and the J gene end by 6 bases; junction bases not matched to a gene: 4. The CDR3 is 14 amino acids. Germline V gives CDR1 SNHLY, CDR2 FYNNEI. The CDR3 loop is CASRGQGDRQPQHF. DNA for the CDR3: TGTGCCAGCAGGGGACAGGGGGATCGTCAGCCCCAGCATTTT.

This chain uses TRBV5-4 with TRBJ2-1; D possibly corresponds to TRBD2 (6 bases). The CDR3 has 13 residues. Germline CDR1 reads SGHNT; CDR2 reads YYREEE (reference sequence). V dropped 9 bases and J dropped 2 bases, with 12 bases sitting between them. The CDR3 coding sequence is TGTGCCACTAGGAGGGGCCCCTACAATGAGCAGTTCTTC. Translated, it gives CATRRGPYNEQFF.

V usage is TRBV14 and J usage is TRBJ1-1; D may be TRBD1 (5 bases). This CDR3 has 15 amino acids. Germline V gene lookup returns CDR1 SGHDN and CDR2 FVKESK. V dropped 4 bases and J dropped 0 bases, with 12 bases sitting between them. The CDR3 nucleotides read TGTGCCAGCAGCCCCAGAGTGGGGCTGAACACTGAAGCTTTCTTT. Translation gives CASSPRVGLNTEAFF.

This chain connects TRBV2 to TRBJ1-2; TRBD1 is a possible D gene (5 bases). The CDR3 is 14 residues long. Germline V CDR1 and CDR2: SNHLY, FYNNEI. The ends were cut back, 4 bases at V and 0 bases at J, with 9 bases in the middle. The CDR3 DNA follows: TGTGCCAGCAGTGTGTCAGGGTCTAACTATGGCTACACCTTC. Translated: CASSVSGSNYGYTF.

In nucleotides, the CDR3 is TGTGCCAGCAGCTTCGAAAGCGGGAGGGGCACAGATACGCAGTATTTT. Encoded protein: CASSFESGRGTDTQYF. The rearrangement joins TRBV7-2 to TRBJ2-3, with 10 bases aligning to TRBD2. V shed 3 bases, J shed 1 base, and the junction held 4 bases outside the gene matches. This CDR3 spans 16 amino acids. The V gene's germline CDR1 is SGHTA and CDR2 FQGNSA. Full variable domain (missing parts from reference TRBV7-2 and TRBJ2-3): GAGVSQSPSNKVTEKGKDVELRCDPISGHTALYWYRQSLGQGLEFLIYFQGNSAPDKSGLPSDRFSAERTGGSVSTLTIQRTQQEDSAVYLCASSFESGRGTDTQYFGPGTRLTVL.

The V and J genes are TRBV7-9 and TRBJ1-1; perhaps TRBD1 as D (5 bases). Germline CDR1 is SEHNR and CDR2 is FQNEAQ (reference sequence). Trimming took 2 bases from V and 4 from J, leaving 8 bases between them. The CDR3 has 13 amino acids. The CDR3 protein is CASSLMGGTEAFF. CDR3 in DNA: TGTGCCAGCAGCTTAATGGGGGGCACTGAAGCTTTCTTT.

The CDR3 sequence: CASRRDSSYNSPLHF. The CDR3 coding sequence is TGTGCCAGCAGGCGGGACAGCTCCTATAATTCACCCCTCCACTTT. The chain uses TRBV6-5 and TRBJ1-6, with TRBD1 matching over 7 bases. V lost 6 bases, J lost 0 bases, and 2 bases stayed unmatched. This CDR3 comprises 15 residues. Looked up from germline, CDR1 is MNHEY and CDR2 is SVGAGI.

V gene TRBV19 combines with J gene TRBJ2-3; D is unclear. This CDR3 is built from 14 residues. Germline CDR1 and CDR2: LNHDA and SQIVND (reference sequence). V was trimmed by 1 base and J by 2 bases, leaving 7 bases between them. As DNA, the CDR3 is TGTGCCAGTAGTATAGCGGAGCCCACAGATACGCAGTATTTT. Its protein is CASSIAEPTDTQYF.

V usage is TRBV7-9 and J usage is TRBJ2-7; 10 bases fit TRBD1. The germline V gene encodes CDR1 SEHNR and CDR2 FQNEAQ (reference sequence). Trimming at V came to 0 bases and at J to 4 bases, leaving 6 bases not matched to a gene. This CDR3 comprises 16 residues. Here the CDR3 reads CASSLATPGQGYEQYF. The CDR3 region has the DNA TGTGCCAGCAGCTTAGCGACACCGGGACAGGGGTACGAGCAGTACTTC.

The chain couples TRBV13 to TRBJ1-2; the match to TRBD1 covers 7 bases. Germline CDR1 is PRHDT and CDR2 is FYEKMQ (reference sequence). There are 14 residues in the CDR3. With V trimmed by 5 bases and J by 7 bases, 10 bases remained unmatched. The CDR3 DNA follows: TGTGCCAGCAGCGGGAGACAGGGTTTAGGTGGCTACACCTTC. This gives the protein CASSGRQGLGGYTF.

This clone was seen more than once but under ten times. The chain has TRBV5-4 and TRBJ2-3, with 7 bases matching TRBD2. After removal of 4 bases from V and 1 base from J, the junction contained 6 bases not matched to a gene. CDR3 length equals 15 residues. CDR1 and CDR2 from the germline V gene are SGHNT and YYREEE (reference sequence). In nucleotides, the CDR3 is TGTGCCAGCAGCCCTTTTGGGGGGGGCACAGATACGCAGTATTTT. Its protein is CASSPFGGGTDTQYF.

The chain employs TRBV7-2 and TRBJ2-7; 10 nucleotides line up with TRBD2. CDR3 size: 14 residues. Germline CDR1 and CDR2: SGHTA and FQGNSA. With V trimmed by 5 bases and J by 1 base, 2 bases remained unmatched. CDR3 protein: CASSPGLASYEQYF. CDR3 DNA sequence: TGTGCCAGCAGCCCGGGACTAGCGTCCTACGAGCAGTACTTC.

This clone occurred a few times. The chain links TRBV5-1 to TRBJ2-2; TRBD2 might be the D (5 bases). Germline loops: CDR1 SGHRS, CDR2 YFSETQ. The CDR3 is 14 residues long. V was pared by 0 bases and J by 7 bases, with 10 bases between. CDR3 nucleotides: TGCGCCAGCAGCTTGGATAGCGCGGGCGGGGAGCTGTTTTTT. Amino acid sequence: CASSLDSAGGELFF.

The chain has TRBV11-3 and TRBJ2-1, with TRBD1 identical over 7 bases. Germline V lookup: CDR1 SGHNT, CDR2 YENEEA. J was trimmed by 4 bases and V by 5 bases; bases with no gene match: 5. CDR3 size: 14 residues. The CDR3 here is CASSLQGQYNEQFF. As DNA, the CDR3 is TGTGCCAGCAGCCTCCAGGGACAGTACAATGAGCAGTTCTTC.

This clone was observed a single time. This CDR3 reads CATRTGGFNYGYTF. The CDR3 DNA is TGTGCCACCCGGACAGGGGGCTTTAACTATGGCTACACCTTC. The rearrangement links TRBV10-3 to TRBJ1-2, with 11 bases fitting TRBD1. The V and J ends lost 10 bases and 1 base, in that order; junction bases with no gene match: 5. This CDR3 spans 14 amino acids. Germline CDR1 is ENHRY and CDR2 is SYGVKD.

This sequence joins TRBV19 and TRBJ1-5, with 7 bases identical to TRBD1. Germline V gives CDR1 LNHDA, CDR2 SQIVND (reference sequence). Trimming cost V 3 bases and J 2 bases; bases outside gene matches: 7. The CDR3 consists of 16 residues. The CDR3 spells CASSISPTGGNQPQHF. CDR3 in DNA: TGTGCCAGTAGTATTTCCCCCACAGGGGGCAATCAGCCCCAGCATTTT.

V and J are TRBV9 and TRBJ2-1; 11 nucleotides agree with TRBD2. J lost 7 bases, V lost 2 bases, and 8 bases had no gene match. The CDR3 has 16 amino acids. CDR1 SGDLS and CDR2 YYNGEE come from the germline V gene. CDR3 sequence: CASSVLGLAGGNEQFF. DNA for the CDR3: TGTGCCAGCAGCGTTCTCGGGCTAGCGGGGGGAAATGAGCAGTTCTTC.

This clone was detected once. The chain combines TRBV6-5 with TRBJ2-5; the D gene is possibly TRBD1 (5 bases). The V end lost 0 bases, the J end lost 5 bases, and 13 bases lay between the germline ends. The CDR3 totals 15 residues. The germline CDR1 and CDR2 sequences are MNHEY and SVGAGI. DNA of the CDR3: TGTGCCAGCAGTTACTCTCTCGACAGTTGGGAGACCCAGTACTTC. This encodes CASSYSLDSWETQYF.

This rearrangement joins TRBV6-6 to TRBJ2-7, with no clear D. The V end was cut by 2 bases, the J end by 6 bases, with 14 bases between. CDR3 length: 14 residues. CDR1 and CDR2 from the germline V gene are MNHNY and SVGAGI (reference sequence). Here the CDR3 DNA reads TGTGCCAGCAGTTACCCTCCCAACATGTCCGAGCAGTACTTC. This gives the protein CASSYPPNMSEQYF.

CDR3 sequence (DNA): TGTGCCAGCAGCTCCTGGGAAGCGGTCGACTATGGCTACACCTTC. It codes for CASSSWEAVDYGYTF. The rearrangement joins TRBV7-2 to TRBJ1-2; the D is unclear. Germline CDR1 SGHTA, CDR2 FQGNSA. The CDR3 runs 15 residues. V shed 4 bases and J shed 3 bases, with 15 bases lying between them.